Listed below are T cell receptor beta chains from one sample, sequenced in a study of cytomegalovirus exposure and HLA in healthy donors. The protocol was immunoSEQ multiplex PCR, while the TCRdb copy is restricted to in-frame clones and leaves out a portion. In the table there are about 160,000 clones, roughly four fifths of which are singletons. Specimen: PBMCs. The receptors here all came from a woman in her 40s in good health and CMV-seronegative. Both conserved end residues are part of each CDR3. The D gene is left open where the match is weak. The size entry is marked missing in some rows and otherwise reads once, few, many or a size class.

D: -
J: TRBJ1-1
V: TRBV2
size: -
CDR3: CASSGHQNTEAFF
DNA: TGTGCCAGCAGTGGACACCAGAACACTGAAGCTTTCTTT

D: -
J: TRBJ1-2
V: TRBV6-5
size: -
CDR3: CASTGTDRRGYGYTF
DNA: TGTGCCAGTACGGGAACAGATCGCCGAGGCTATGGCTACACCTTC

D: -
J: TRBJ2-5
V: TRBV6-6
size: -
CDR3: CASSYSIVAGQETQYF
DNA: TGTGCCAGCAGTTACTCGATCGTGGCAGGGCAAGAGACCCAGTACTTC

D: TRBD1
J: TRBJ2-3
V: TRBV28
size: once
CDR3: CASSIPGGLADTQYF
DNA: TGTGCCAGCAGCATACCAGGGGGTCTAGCAGATACGCAGTATTTT

D: TRBD1
J: TRBJ2-5
V: TRBV11-2
size: -
CDR3: CASRSPGQGSWAQYF
DNA: TGTGCCAGCAGATCACCGGGACAGGGGAGTTGGGCTCAGTACTTC

D: TRBD1
J: TRBJ1-3
V: TRBV5-1
size: -
CDR3: CASSFFAGTDSGNTIYF
DNA: TGCGCCAGCAGCTTCTTCGCCGGGACAGACTCTGGAAACACCATATATTTT

D: -
J: TRBJ2-1
V: TRBV7-9
size: few
CDR3: CASSLVLGSYNEQFF
DNA: TGTGCCAGCAGCTTAGTACTTGGCTCCTACAATGAGCAGTTCTTC

D: TRBD1
J: TRBJ1-1
V: TRBV7-9
size: few
CDR3: CASSPNRGHVTEAFF
DNA: TGTGCCAGCAGTCCTAACAGGGGGCACGTCACTGAAGCTTTCTTT

D: -
J: TRBJ1-1
V: TRBV7-2
size: -
CDR3: CASSLIKNTEAFF
DNA: TGTGCCAGCAGCTTAATCAAGAACACTGAAGCTTTCTTT

D: -
J: TRBJ1-2
V: TRBV2
size: once
CDR3: CASSQRPGTQYGYTF
DNA: TGTGCCAGCAGCCAAAGACCCGGGACACAGTATGGCTACACCTTC

D: -
J: TRBJ2-7
V: TRBV4-1
size: few
CDR3: CASSQPVGGAGEQYF
DNA: TGCGCCAGCAGCCAACCGGTTGGGGGGGCTGGGGAGCAGTACTTC

D: -
J: TRBJ2-1
V: TRBV28
size: -
CDR3: CASSPYLLFSSSYNEQFF
DNA: TGTGCCAGCAGTCCCTACCTCCTGTTCTCAAGCTCCTACAATGAGCAGTTCTTC

D: -
J: TRBJ1-4
V: TRBV7-9
size: -
CDR3: CASTRQVGEKLFF
DNA: TGTGCCAGCACCAGACAGGTTGGAGAAAAACTGTTTTTT

D: TRBD1
J: TRBJ1-5
V: TRBV6-5
size: -
CDR3: CASSPPKGAHQPQHF
DNA: TGTGCCAGCAGCCCGCCTAAGGGGGCTCATCAGCCCCAGCATTTT

D: TRBD1
J: TRBJ2-1
V: TRBV5-4
size: -
CDR3: CAVSRPWDRPYNEQFF
DNA: TGTGCCGTATCCCGCCCTTGGGACAGACCATACAATGAGCAGTTCTTC

D: -
J: TRBJ1-1
V: TRBV10-2
size: -
CDR3: CASIGQGMRGTEAFF
DNA: TGCGCCAGCATCGGGCAGGGGATGAGAGGCACTGAAGCTTTCTTT

D: -
J: TRBJ1-1
V: TRBV7-6
size: -
CDR3: CASSRGRVLGTEAFF
DNA: TGTGCCAGCAGTAGAGGCAGGGTTTTAGGCACTGAAGCTTTCTTT

D: TRBD1
J: TRBJ1-5
V: TRBV6-1
size: -
CDR3: CASSGGDRFQPQHF
DNA: TGTGCCAGCAGTGGGGGGGACAGGTTTCAGCCCCAGCATTTT

D: TRBD1
J: TRBJ2-7
V: TRBV6-6
size: -
CDR3: CASRPGTGGYEQYF
DNA: TGTGCCAGCAGGCCCGGGACAGGCGGTTACGAGCAGTACTTC

D: TRBD1
J: TRBJ2-1
V: TRBV4-1
size: -
CDR3: CASSQARDRGVYEQFF
DNA: TGCGCCAGCAGCCAGGCCCGGGACAGGGGTGTCTATGAGCAGTTCTTC

D: TRBD1
J: TRBJ2-6
V: TRBV27
size: -
CDR3: CASSGGQGVSGANVLTF
DNA: TGTGCCAGCAGTGGCGGACAGGGGGTCTCTGGGGCCAACGTCCTGACTTTC

D: -
J: TRBJ1-2
V: TRBV9
size: -
CDR3: CARTDRLYGYTF
DNA: TGTGCCAGGACCGACAGGCTCTATGGCTACACCTTC

D: TRBD2
J: TRBJ2-5
V: TRBV2
size: -
CDR3: CASSDGLAGGRETQYF
DNA: TGTGCCAGCAGTGACGGACTAGCGGGGGGCCGAGAGACCCAGTACTTC

D: -
J: TRBJ1-5
V: TRBV11-2
size: -
CDR3: CASSLDRGGNQPQHF
DNA: TGTGCCAGCAGCTTAGATCGGGGTGGCAATCAGCCCCAGCATTTT

D: -
J: TRBJ1-1
V: TRBV6-5
size: -
CDR3: CASSYSRIMNTEAFF
DNA: TGTGCCAGCAGTTACTCGAGGATCATGAACACTGAAGCTTTCTTT

D: TRBD1
J: TRBJ1-6
V: TRBV27
size: -
CDR3: CASSLGTGRDSPLHF
DNA: TGTGCCAGCAGTTTAGGGACAGGGAGGGATTCACCCCTCCACTTT

D: -
J: TRBJ2-2
V: TRBV5-1
size: -
CDR3: CASSLAESGVNTGELFF
DNA: TGCGCCAGCAGCTTGGCCGAGTCAGGGGTTAACACCGGGGAGCTGTTTTTT

D: -
J: TRBJ1-5
V: TRBV6-1
size: -
CDR3: CASSPRTERQPQHF
DNA: TGTGCCAGCAGTCCGAGGACAGAAAGACAGCCCCAGCATTTT

D: -
J: TRBJ2-7
V: TRBV5-1
size: -
CDR3: CASSGTNYEQYF
DNA: TGCGCCAGCAGCGGGACAAACTACGAGCAGTACTTC

D: TRBD2
J: TRBJ2-5
V: TRBV6-1
size: -
CDR3: CASSEVHSGGARQETQYF
DNA: TGTGCCAGCAGTGAAGTTCATAGCGGGGGAGCCCGCCAAGAGACCCAGTACTTC

D: -
J: TRBJ1-4
V: TRBV7-2
size: -
CDR3: CASSLNPAGSNEKLFF
DNA: TGTGCCAGCAGCTTAAATCCGGCAGGGTCTAATGAAAAACTGTTTTTT

D: TRBD2
J: TRBJ2-1
V: TRBV11-2
size: -
CDR3: CASSLEAGGPYEQFF
DNA: TGTGCCAGCAGCTTAGAGGCGGGGGGGCCTTACGAGCAGTTCTTC

D: TRBD2
J: TRBJ2-1
V: TRBV2
size: -
CDR3: CASHELAGYNEQFF
DNA: TGTGCCAGCCATGAGCTAGCGGGATACAATGAGCAGTTCTTC

D: TRBD2
J: TRBJ2-7
V: TRBV12-5
size: many
CDR3: CASGLLLVPGLAGGPRSYEQYF
DNA: TGTGCTAGTGGTTTGCTACTCGTCCCGGGACTAGCGGGGGGGCCTCGGTCCTACGAGCAGTACTTC

D: -
J: TRBJ1-5
V: TRBV28
size: -
CDR3: CASTTIGGNQPQHF
DNA: TGTGCCAGCACCACGATAGGGGGAAATCAGCCCCAGCATTTT

D: -
J: TRBJ1-2
V: TRBV18
size: -
CDR3: CASSPRGHLDLSYGYTF
DNA: TGTGCCAGCTCACCCCGGGGACATTTGGACCTAAGCTATGGCTACACCTTC

D: -
J: TRBJ1-1
V: TRBV28
size: few
CDR3: CASSIRSVENTEAFF
DNA: TGTGCCAGCAGTATCAGGTCAGTTGAGAACACTGAAGCTTTCTTT

D: TRBD1
J: TRBJ1-1
V: TRBV6-1
size: few
CDR3: CASSSRDRPEAFF
DNA: TGTGCCAGCAGCTCCCGGGACAGACCTGAAGCTTTCTTT

D: -
J: TRBJ1-1
V: TRBV28
size: -
CDR3: CASSPRRGVYEAFF
DNA: TGTGCCAGCAGCCCCAGGAGGGGCGTTTATGAAGCTTTCTTT

D: TRBD2
J: TRBJ2-2
V: TRBV7-8
size: -
CDR3: CASSPRGGSGGPGELFF
DNA: TGTGCCAGCAGCCCCCGCGGAGGGTCGGGGGGACCCGGGGAGCTGTTTTTT

D: -
J: TRBJ2-7
V: TRBV5-5
size: once
CDR3: CASSYSGDYTYEQYF
DNA: TGTGCCAGCAGTTACTCAGGGGACTATACCTACGAGCAGTACTTC

D: -
J: TRBJ1-1
V: TRBV6-6
size: -
CDR3: CASSTSTQGTEAFF
DNA: TGTGCCAGCAGTACATCGACACAGGGAACTGAAGCTTTCTTT

D: TRBD2
J: TRBJ2-3
V: TRBV5-8
size: -
CDR3: CASSLGTSGGADTQYF
DNA: TGTGCCAGCAGCTTGGGGACTAGCGGGGGGGCGGATACGCAGTATTTT

D: -
J: TRBJ2-3
V: TRBV18
size: -
CDR3: CASSPRQSTDTQYF
DNA: TGTGCCAGCTCACCCCGACAGAGCACAGATACGCAGTATTTT

D: -
J: TRBJ1-1
V: TRBV6-5
size: few
CDR3: CASAWASGNTEAFF
DNA: TGTGCCAGCGCCTGGGCAAGCGGGAACACTGAAGCTTTCTTT

D: -
J: TRBJ1-2
V: TRBV5-5
size: few
CDR3: CASSSIRGGRAHGYTF
DNA: TGTGCCAGCAGCTCGATCCGGGGAGGCAGGGCACATGGCTACACCTTC

D: -
J: TRBJ1-4
V: TRBV7-9
size: -
CDR3: CASSLRSGSFEKLFF
DNA: TGTGCCAGCAGCTTAAGGTCGGGAAGCTTTGAAAAACTGTTTTTT

D: TRBD2
J: TRBJ2-1
V: TRBV6-4
size: -
CDR3: CASSERTSGDYNEQFF
DNA: TGTGCCAGCAGTGAACGGACTAGCGGGGACTACAATGAGCAGTTCTTC

D: TRBD1
J: TRBJ1-4
V: TRBV5-1
size: few
CDR3: CASSSEGTGLEKLFF
DNA: TGCGCCAGCAGCTCGGAAGGGACAGGGCTGGAAAAACTGTTTTTT

D: TRBD1
J: TRBJ1-2
V: TRBV6-5
size: -
CDR3: CASSGTGDHGYTF
DNA: TGTGCCAGCAGTGGGACAGGTGACCATGGCTACACCTTC

D: -
J: TRBJ2-4
V: TRBV10-2
size: -
CDR3: CASKEEATNIQYF
DNA: TGCGCCAGCAAAGAGGAGGCTACAAACATTCAGTACTTC

D: -
J: TRBJ1-6
V: TRBV15
size: -
CDR3: CATSRDWQASYNSPLHF
DNA: TGTGCCACCAGCAGAGATTGGCAGGCCTCCTATAATTCACCCCTCCACTTT

D: TRBD1
J: TRBJ2-7
V: TRBV7-9
size: -
CDR3: CATRQGVTYEQYF
DNA: TGTGCCACCCGACAGGGGGTGACCTACGAGCAGTACTTC